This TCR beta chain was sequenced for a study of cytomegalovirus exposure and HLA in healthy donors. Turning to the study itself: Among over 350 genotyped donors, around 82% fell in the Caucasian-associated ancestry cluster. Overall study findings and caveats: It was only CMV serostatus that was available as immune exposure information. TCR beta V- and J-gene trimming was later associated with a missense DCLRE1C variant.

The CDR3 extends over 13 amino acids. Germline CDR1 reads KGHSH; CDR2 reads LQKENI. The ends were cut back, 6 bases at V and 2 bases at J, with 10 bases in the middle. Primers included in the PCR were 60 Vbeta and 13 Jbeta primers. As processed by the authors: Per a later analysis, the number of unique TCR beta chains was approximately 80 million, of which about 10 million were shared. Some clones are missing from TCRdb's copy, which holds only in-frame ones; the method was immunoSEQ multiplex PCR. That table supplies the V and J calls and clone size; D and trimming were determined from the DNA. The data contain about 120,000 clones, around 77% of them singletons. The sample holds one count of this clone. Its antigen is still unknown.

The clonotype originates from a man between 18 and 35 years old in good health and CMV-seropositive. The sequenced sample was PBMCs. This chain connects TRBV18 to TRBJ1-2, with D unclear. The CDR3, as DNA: TGTGCCAGCTCGCCAGACGGGAACTATGGCTACACCTTC. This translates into CASSPDGNYGYTF.